This TCR beta chain is from a study of blood T cell repertoires in COVID-19. Study in general: COVID-19 samples, acute and convalescent, were from the United States, Italy and Spain.

Patients in Seattle were enrolled during active infection, then followed longitudinally. Method: immunoSEQ multiplex PCR; TCRdb's copy keeps in-frame clones and lacks some. The sample has 200,000 to 250,000 clones; 80% to 90% are singletons. The CDR3 is 13 amino acids. V was trimmed by 7 bases and J by 1 base, leaving 11 bases between them. Germline CDR1 is SQVTM and CDR2 is ANQGSEA. The V gene is TRBV29-1, the J gene TRBJ1-5; D possibly corresponds to TRBD1 (5 bases). The sequence came from a woman older than 75 with COVID-19, enrolled during active disease. The sequenced sample consisted of peripheral blood. CDR3 sequence: CSAARGSNQPQHF. In nucleotides, the CDR3 is TGCAGCGCCGCCCGGGGGAGCAATCAGCCCCAGCATTTT. The whole variable domain, remainder taken from reference TRBV29-1 and TRBJ1-5, is SAVISQKPSRDICQRGTSLTIQCQVDSQVTMMFWYRQQPGQSLTLIATANQGSEATYESGFVIDKFPISRPNLTFSTLTVSNMSPEDSSIYLCSAARGSNQPQHFGDGTRLSIL.